This record concerns one TCR beta chain sequence. The data are from a study of blood T cell repertoires in COVID-19. Whole-study context: Both acute and convalescent COVID-19 samples were obtained from the United States, Italy and Spain.

Participants were aged roughly 18 to 90 years from roughly 26 US areas. TCRdb keeps only in-frame clones here, not all; method: immunoSEQ multiplex PCR. The sample holds over 250,000 clones, around 83% seen once. The sequence came from a man in his forties who had been exposed to COVID-19. Input material: PBMCs or T cells enriched from blood (not recorded which).

For the CDR3, the DNA is TGCGCCAGCAGCCCCGTAAGCAATCAGCCCCAGCATTTT. It yields the protein CASSPVSNQPQHF. The rearrangement links TRBV5-1 to TRBJ1-5; the D is unclear. Trimming shortened V by 4 bases and J by 1 base, and 6 bases separated the two germline ends. Germline CDR1 SGHRS, CDR2 YFSETQ. The CDR3 is 13 amino acids.